The source of this T cell receptor beta chain is a study of the immune and genomic landscape of osteosarcoma (dated by TCRdb to 2018 to 2020). With respect to the entire study: The overall cohort comprised about 50 pediatric and adult patients with high-grade osteosarcoma, with a median age at diagnosis of approximately 25 years (range about 5-81). The cohort was enriched for poor-risk disease, as unfavorable pathologic response to standard therapy was shown in less than 80% of the cohort and around 67% of the cohort were deceased. In the overall cohort, about 57% of patients were male, and approximately 80% had localized disease at diagnosis. To define immunogenic potential, the study profiled osteosarcoma specimens using whole genome, RNA and T-cell receptor sequencing, along with immunohistochemistry and reverse phase protein arrays. To characterize the osteosarcoma immunogenomic landscape, TCR sequencing results were integrated with transcriptome, protein array and immunostaining data. The study aimed to explain the limited clinical activity of immune checkpoint inhibitors in osteosarcoma. A few patients contributed two samples from the same tumor site.

General study outcomes and caveats: No statistical method determined sample size because osteosarcoma is rare and all possible samples were collected. Rather than matched normal tissue, external data from normal skin and healthy peripheral blood provided the clonality benchmarks. In five cases, a single hyperexpanded clone dominated the repertoire, and each of these five cases had fewer than 100 T-cell clonotypes. TCR productive clonality was greater in the immune-hot C3 cluster than in the cold C1 cluster, although TCR productive clonality remained low overall. Overall, productive TCR clonality was low, with an average of 0.09 and a maximum of 0.3, which suggests limited T-cell clonal expansion. Matched blood was collected from only a couple of patients, alongside the frozen tumor specimens.

As for this clone: Its antigen has not been determined. Base quality data are lacking; no much larger clone is found one base away.

TCR beta chain CDR3 regions were immunosequenced with the ImmunoSEQ Assay (Adaptive Biotechnologies). On the study's bioinformatics: The ImmunoSEQ Analyzer platform was used to export TCRB rearrangements, read counts, read proportions and gene usage. T-cell clonality was calculated on productive rearrangements as 1 minus Pielou's evenness. In the clonal space homeostasis analysis, clonotypes were binned as rare, small, medium, large or hyperexpanded (0.01 to 1 of the repertoire). TCR productive clonality was compared across immune clusters C1, C2 and C3 using the Wilcoxon rank sum test. Entries here come from immuneACCESS through TCRdb and include only in-frame sequences with V and J called. Some clones fail to appear in such tables; in the studies checked, an unresolved V gene covers under half of the shortfall, and the cause of the remainder is unknown. That table supplies the V and J calls and clone size; D and trimming were determined from the DNA. The sample includes 6,000 to 7,000 clones, with 65% to 80% observed a single time. Approximately 15% of the sample is in the top ten clones.

Specimens were post-treatment primary, local recurrence and metastasis tumors from poor-prognosis patients. The clonotype originates from a human donor with osteosarcoma. Sequencing input: osteosarcoma tumor tissue from the lung.

CDR3 loop: CSASSPNEQFF. The DNA reads TGCAGTGCTAGTTCCCCCAATGAGCAGTTCTTC. The chain is made from TRBV20-1 and TRBJ2-1; the D gene is not confidently resolved. The junction carries 6 bases between V and J, which are trimmed by 3 bases and 6 bases respectively. The CDR3 numbers 11 residues from cysteine through phenylalanine. The DNA shown is the 33-base CDR3, in frame from base 1. According to the germline V gene (reference sequence), CDR1 reads DFQATT and CDR2 reads SNEGSKA.